Here is one TCR beta chain with its context. Antigen specificity is unknown. With 3 bases clipped from V and 1 base from J, the junction kept 3 bases outside the gene matches. Germline values: CDR1 MGHDK, CDR2 SYGVNS. The CDR3 contains 14 residues. These data come from a study of a mutant IDH1 vaccine in newly diagnosed glioma. Method: immunoSEQ multiplex PCR; TCRdb's copy keeps in-frame clones and lacks some. The sample lists 50,000 to 60,000 clones; 75% to 90% were seen once. Time point indicated: week 23, last vaccination. Each dose delivered 300 ug of mutant IDH1 20-mer peptide subcutaneously with imiquimod.

This TCR was recovered from a man aged 35-49 years with glioma. This material consisted of PBMCs, taken from a glioma patient whose treatment included an IDH1 peptide vaccine. The V gene is TRBV25-1, the J gene TRBJ2-7; 7 bases map to TRBD1. CDR3 sequence (DNA): TGTGCCAGCAGTGAGTGGGGACAGTCCTACGAGCAGTACTTC. Translated: CASSEWGQSYEQYF.